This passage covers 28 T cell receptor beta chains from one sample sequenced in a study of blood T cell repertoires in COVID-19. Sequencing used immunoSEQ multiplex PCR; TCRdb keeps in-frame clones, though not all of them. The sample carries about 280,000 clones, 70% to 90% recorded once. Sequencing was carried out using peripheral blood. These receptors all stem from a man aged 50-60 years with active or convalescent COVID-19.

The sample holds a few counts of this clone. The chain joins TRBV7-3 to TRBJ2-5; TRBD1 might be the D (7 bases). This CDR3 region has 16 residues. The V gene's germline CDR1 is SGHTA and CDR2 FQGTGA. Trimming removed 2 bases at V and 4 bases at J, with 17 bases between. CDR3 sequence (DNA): TGTGCCAGCAGCTTACGAGGAGGGGGCGCAGGAGAGACCCAGTACTTC. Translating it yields CASSLRGGGAGETQYF.

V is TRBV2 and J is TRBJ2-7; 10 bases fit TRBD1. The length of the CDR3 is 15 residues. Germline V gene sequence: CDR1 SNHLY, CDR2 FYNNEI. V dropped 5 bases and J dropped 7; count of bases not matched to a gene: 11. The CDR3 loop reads CASSPWDRGSREQYF. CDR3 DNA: TGTGCCAGCAGTCCCTGGGACAGGGGATCGCGGGAGCAGTACTTC.

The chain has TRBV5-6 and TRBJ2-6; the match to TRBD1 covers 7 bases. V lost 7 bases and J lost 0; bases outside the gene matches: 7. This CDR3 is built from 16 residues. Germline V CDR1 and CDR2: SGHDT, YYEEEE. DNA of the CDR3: TGTGCCAGCTTAAGGGGGCCCCTCTCTGGGGCCAACGTCCTGACTTTC. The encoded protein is CASLRGPLSGANVLTF.

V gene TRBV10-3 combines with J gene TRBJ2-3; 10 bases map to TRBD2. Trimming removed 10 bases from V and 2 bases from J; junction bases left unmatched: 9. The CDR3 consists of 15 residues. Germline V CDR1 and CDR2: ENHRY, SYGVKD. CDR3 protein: CATFGAGGNTDTQYF. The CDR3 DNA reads TGTGCCACCTTTGGAGCGGGAGGGAACACAGATACGCAGTATTTT.

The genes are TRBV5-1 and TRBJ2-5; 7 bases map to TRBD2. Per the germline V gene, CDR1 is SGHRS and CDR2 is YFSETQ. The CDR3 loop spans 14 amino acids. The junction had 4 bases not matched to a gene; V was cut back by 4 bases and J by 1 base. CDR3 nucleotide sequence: TGCGCCAGCAGCGGCGGGACTATCCAAGAGACCCAGTACTTC. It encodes CASSGGTIQETQYF.

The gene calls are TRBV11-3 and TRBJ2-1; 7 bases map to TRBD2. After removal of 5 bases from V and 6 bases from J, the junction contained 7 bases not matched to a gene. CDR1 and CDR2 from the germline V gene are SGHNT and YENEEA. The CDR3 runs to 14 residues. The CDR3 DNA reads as TGTGCCAGCAGCCCCGGGACTAAATCCAATGAGCAGTTCTTC. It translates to CASSPGTKSNEQFF.

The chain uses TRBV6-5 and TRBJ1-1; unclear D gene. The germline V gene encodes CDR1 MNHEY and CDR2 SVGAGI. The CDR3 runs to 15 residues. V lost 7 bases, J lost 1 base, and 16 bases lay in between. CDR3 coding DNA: TGTGCCAGCAACGGTCTACGGGATTCGAACACTGAAGCTTTCTTT. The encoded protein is CASNGLRDSNTEAFF.

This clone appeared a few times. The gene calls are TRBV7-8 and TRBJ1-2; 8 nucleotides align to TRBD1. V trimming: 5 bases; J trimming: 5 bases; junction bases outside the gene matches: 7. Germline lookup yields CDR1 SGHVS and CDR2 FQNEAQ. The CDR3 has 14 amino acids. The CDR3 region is CASSPPDRAYGYTF. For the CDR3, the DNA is TGTGCCAGCAGCCCCCCGGACAGGGCGTATGGCTACACCTTC.

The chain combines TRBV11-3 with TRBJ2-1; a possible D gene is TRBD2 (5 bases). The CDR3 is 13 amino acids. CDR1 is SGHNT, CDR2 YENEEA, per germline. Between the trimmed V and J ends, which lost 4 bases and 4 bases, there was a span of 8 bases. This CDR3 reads CASSSAGYNEQFF. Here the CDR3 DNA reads TGTGCCAGCAGCTCGGCGGGTTACAATGAGCAGTTCTTC.

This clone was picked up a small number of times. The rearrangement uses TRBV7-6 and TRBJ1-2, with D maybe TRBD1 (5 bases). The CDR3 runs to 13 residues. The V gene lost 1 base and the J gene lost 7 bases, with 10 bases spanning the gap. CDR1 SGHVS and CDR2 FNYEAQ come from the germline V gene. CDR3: CASSLEDNLGYTF. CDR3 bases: TGTGCCAGCAGCTTAGAGGACAACCTTGGCTACACCTTC.

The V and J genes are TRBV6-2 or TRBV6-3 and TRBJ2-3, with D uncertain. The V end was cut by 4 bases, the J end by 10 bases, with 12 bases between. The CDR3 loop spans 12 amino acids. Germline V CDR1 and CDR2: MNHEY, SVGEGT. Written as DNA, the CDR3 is TGTGCCAGCAGTTTGGGCAGCATTCCGCAGTATTTT. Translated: CASSLGSIPQYF.

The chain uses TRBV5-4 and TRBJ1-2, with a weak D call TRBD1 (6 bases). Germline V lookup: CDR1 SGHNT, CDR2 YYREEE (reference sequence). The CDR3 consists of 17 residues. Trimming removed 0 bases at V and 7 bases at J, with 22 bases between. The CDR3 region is CASSLAGISRGGAGYTF. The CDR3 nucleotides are TGTGCCAGCAGCTTGGCCGGAATTTCTCGGGGGGGGGCTGGCTACACCTTC.

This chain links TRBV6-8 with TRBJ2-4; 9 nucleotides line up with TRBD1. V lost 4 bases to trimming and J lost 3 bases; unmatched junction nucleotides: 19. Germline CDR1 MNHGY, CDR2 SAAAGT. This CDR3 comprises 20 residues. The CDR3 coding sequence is TGTGCCAGCAGTTTCGAACTGGACAGGGGCGCATATTTGGGCAAAAACATTCAGTACTTC. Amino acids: CASSFELDRGAYLGKNIQYF.

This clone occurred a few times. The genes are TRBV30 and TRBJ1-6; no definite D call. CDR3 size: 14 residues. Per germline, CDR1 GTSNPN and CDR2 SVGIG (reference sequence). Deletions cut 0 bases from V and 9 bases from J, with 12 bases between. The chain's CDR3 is CAWSVGLTRSPLHF. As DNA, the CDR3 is TGTGCCTGGAGTGTAGGACTGACACGTTCACCCCTCCACTTT.

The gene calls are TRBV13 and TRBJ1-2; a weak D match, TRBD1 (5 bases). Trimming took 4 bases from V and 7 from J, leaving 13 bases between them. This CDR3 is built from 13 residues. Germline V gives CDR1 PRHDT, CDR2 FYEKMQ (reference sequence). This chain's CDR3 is CASSSRGGSGYTF. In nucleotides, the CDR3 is TGTGCCAGCAGCTCTCGCGGGGGATCTGGCTACACCTTC.

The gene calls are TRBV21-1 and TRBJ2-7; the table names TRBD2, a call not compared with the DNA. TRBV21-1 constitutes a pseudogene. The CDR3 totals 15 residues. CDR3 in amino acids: CAGTLEPCRSYEQYF. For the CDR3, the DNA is TGTGCCGGCACCCTCGAGCCCTGTCGCTCCTACGAGCAGTACTTC.

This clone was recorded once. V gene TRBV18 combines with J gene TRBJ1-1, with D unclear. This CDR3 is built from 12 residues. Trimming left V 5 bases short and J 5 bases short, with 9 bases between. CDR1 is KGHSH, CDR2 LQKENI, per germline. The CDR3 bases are TGTGCCAGCTCAAGCGGGATAACTGAAGCTTTCTTT. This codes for CASSSGITEAFF.

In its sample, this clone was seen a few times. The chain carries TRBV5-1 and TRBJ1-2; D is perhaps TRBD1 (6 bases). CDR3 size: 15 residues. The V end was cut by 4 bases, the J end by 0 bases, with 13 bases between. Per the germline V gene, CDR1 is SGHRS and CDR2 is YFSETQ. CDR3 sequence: CASSTSTGTNYGYTF. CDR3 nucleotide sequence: TGCGCCAGCAGCACGTCAACAGGGACTAACTATGGCTACACCTTC.

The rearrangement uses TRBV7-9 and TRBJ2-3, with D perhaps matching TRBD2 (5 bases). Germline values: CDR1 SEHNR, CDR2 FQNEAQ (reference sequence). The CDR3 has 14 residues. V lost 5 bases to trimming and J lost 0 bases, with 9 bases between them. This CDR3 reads CASSPRGSTDTQYF. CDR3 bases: TGTGCCAGCAGCCCTAGAGGGAGCACAGATACGCAGTATTTT.

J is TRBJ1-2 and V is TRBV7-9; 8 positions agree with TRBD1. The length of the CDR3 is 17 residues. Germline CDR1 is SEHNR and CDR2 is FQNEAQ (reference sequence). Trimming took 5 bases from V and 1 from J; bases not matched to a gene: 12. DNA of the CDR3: TGTGCCAGCAGCGCAATCCTTCGACAGGGGCTTAACTATGGCTACACCTTC. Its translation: CASSAILRQGLNYGYTF.

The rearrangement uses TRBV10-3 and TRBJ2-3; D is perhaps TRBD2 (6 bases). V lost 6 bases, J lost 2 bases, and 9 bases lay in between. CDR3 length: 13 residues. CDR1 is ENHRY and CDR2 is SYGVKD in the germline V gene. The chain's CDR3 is CAISGEATDTQYF. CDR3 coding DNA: TGTGCCATCAGCGGGGAGGCCACAGATACGCAGTATTTT.

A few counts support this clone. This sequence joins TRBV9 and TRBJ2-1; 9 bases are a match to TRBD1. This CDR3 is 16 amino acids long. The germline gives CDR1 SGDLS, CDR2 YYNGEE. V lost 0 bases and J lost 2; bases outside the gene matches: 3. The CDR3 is CASSVGGTGPYNEQFF. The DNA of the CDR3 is TGTGCCAGCAGCGTAGGTGGGACAGGGCCCTACAATGAGCAGTTCTTC.

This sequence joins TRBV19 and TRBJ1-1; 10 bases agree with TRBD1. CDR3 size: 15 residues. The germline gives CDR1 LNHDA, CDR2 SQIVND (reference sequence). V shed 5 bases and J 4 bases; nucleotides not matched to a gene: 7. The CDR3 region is CASSARDRGATEAFF. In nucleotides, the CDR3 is TGTGCCAGTAGTGCCCGGGACAGGGGAGCCACTGAAGCTTTCTTT.

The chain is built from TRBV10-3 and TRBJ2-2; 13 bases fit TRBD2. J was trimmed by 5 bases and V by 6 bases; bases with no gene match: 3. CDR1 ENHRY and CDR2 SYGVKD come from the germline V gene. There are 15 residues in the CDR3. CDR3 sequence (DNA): TGTGCCATCAGCGGACTAGCGGGAGATACCGGGGAGCTGTTTTTT. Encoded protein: CAISGLAGDTGELFF.

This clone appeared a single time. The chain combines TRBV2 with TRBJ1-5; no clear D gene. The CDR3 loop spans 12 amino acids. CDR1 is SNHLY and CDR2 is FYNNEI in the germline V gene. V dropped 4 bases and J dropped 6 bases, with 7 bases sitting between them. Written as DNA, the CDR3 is TGTGCCAGCAGTGGGGGAGGTCAGCCCCAGCATTTT. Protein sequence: CASSGGGQPQHF.

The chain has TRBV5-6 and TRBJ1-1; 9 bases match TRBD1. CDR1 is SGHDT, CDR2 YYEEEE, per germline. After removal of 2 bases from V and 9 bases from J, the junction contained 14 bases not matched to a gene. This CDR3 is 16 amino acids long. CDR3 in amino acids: CASSLFTRTGEGKAFF. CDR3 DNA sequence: TGTGCCAGCAGCTTATTTACGCGGACAGGGGAAGGGAAAGCTTTCTTT. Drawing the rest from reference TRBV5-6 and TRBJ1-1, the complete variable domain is DAGVTQSPTHLIKTRGQQVTLRCSPKSGHDTVSWYQQALGQGPQFIFQYYEEEERQRGNFPDRFSGHQFPNYSSELNVNALLLGDSALYLCASSLFTRTGEGKAFFGQGTRLTVV.

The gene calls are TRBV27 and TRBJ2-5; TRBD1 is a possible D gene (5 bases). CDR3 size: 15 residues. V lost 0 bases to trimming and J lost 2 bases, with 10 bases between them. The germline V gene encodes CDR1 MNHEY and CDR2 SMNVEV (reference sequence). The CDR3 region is CASSLSRQPQETQYF. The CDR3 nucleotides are TGTGCCAGCAGTTTATCGAGACAGCCTCAAGAGACCCAGTACTTC.

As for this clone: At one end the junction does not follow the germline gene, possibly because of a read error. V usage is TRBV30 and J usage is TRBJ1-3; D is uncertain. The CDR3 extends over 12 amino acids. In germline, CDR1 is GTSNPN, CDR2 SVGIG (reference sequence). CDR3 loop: CVWSSAAHTIYF. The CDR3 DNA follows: TGTGTCTGGAGTAGCGCGGCGCACACCATATATTTT.